A selection of T cell receptor beta chains follows, all from one sample in a study of memory CD4+ T cells and cytomegalovirus serostatus. TCRdb keeps only in-frame clones here, not all; method: immunoSEQ multiplex PCR. The table has approximately 70,000 clones, 76% seen once. Source material: memory CD4+ T cells from blood. All receptors come from an adult in good health and CMV-seropositive. The CDR3 runs from the conserved cysteine through the conserved F or W. The D gene is left open where the match is weak. Size is omitted from some rows. Given values are once, few, many or a class for expanded clones.

D gene	clone size	V gene	J gene	CDR3 DNA	CDR3 protein
NA	NA	TRBV11-2	TRBJ1-1	TGTGCCAGCAATTACCCCCAGGACAAGAACACTGAAGCTTTCTTT	CASNYPQDKNTEAFF
NA	NA	TRBV6-1	TRBJ2-3	TGTGCCAGCAGTGATCGAAGGGGCACAGATACGCAGTATTTT	CASSDRRGTDTQYF
NA	NA	TRBV28	TRBJ2-7	TGTGCCAGCAGATCCGGTATCACTCGCTCCTACGAGCAGTACTTC	CASRSGITRSYEQYF
NA	NA	TRBV18	TRBJ1-4	TGTGCCAGCTCACCGGGACTACAAACTAATGAAAAACTGTTTTTT	CASSPGLQTNEKLFF
TRBD2	NA	TRBV10-2	TRBJ2-7	TGCGCCAGCATGGGGGGGTACGAGCAGTACTTC	CASMGGYEQYF
NA	NA	TRBV5-1	TRBJ1-1	TGCGCCAGCAGGTCCAATGAGGGGCTGGGGAACACTGAAGCTTTCTTT	CASRSNEGLGNTEAFF
TRBD1	NA	TRBV28	TRBJ1-5	TGTGCCAGCAGTAAGGACAGGGTGGGTCAGCCCCAGCATTTT	CASSKDRVGQPQHF
NA	NA	TRBV29-1	TRBJ1-1	TGCAGCGTTGCACAGGGTCTCACTGAAGCTTTCTTT	CSVAQGLTEAFF
TRBD1	NA	TRBV2	TRBJ1-2	TGTGCCAGGGCTACAGGGGACTATGGCTACACCTTC	CARATGDYGYTF
TRBD2	NA	TRBV15	TRBJ2-6	TGTGCCACCAGCAGAGGTGGGGGGGCTGGGGCCAACGTCCTGACTTTC	CATSRGGGAGANVLTF
TRBD2	NA	TRBV5-1	TRBJ2-3	TGCGCCAGCAGCTTGGAAGGCGGGGGGGCTGGAGATACGCAGTATTTT	CASSLEGGGAGDTQYF
TRBD1	NA	TRBV18	TRBJ2-7	TGTGCCAGCTCACCTCAGGGGGATACGCACGAGCAGTACTTC	CASSPQGDTHEQYF
NA	NA	TRBV6-5	TRBJ2-1	TGTGCCAGCAGTATCCGGGACTTTTACAATGAGCAGTTCTTC	CASSIRDFYNEQFF
TRBD1	NA	TRBV4-1	TRBJ2-1	TGCGCCAGCAGCCAAGATCAAGGGGGCGGACGGTTCTACAATGAGCAGTTCTTC	CASSQDQGGGRFYNEQFF
NA	once	TRBV4-1	TRBJ1-3	TGCGCCAGCAGCCATCCCGGGTACTCAGGGAACACCATATATTTT	CASSHPGYSGNTIYF
NA	NA	TRBV27	TRBJ2-3	TGTGCCAGCAGTTTGCGACAGGCCCGCACAGATACGCAGTATTTT	CASSLRQARTDTQYF
TRBD2	NA	TRBV7-8	TRBJ2-2	TGTGCCAGCAGCGCCCGGACTAGCGGGAACACCGGGGAGCTGTTTTTT	CASSARTSGNTGELFF
NA	NA	TRBV30	TRBJ2-3	TGTGCCTGGAGTCTTGGCTCACGCACAGATACGCAGTATTTT	CAWSLGSRTDTQYF
TRBD2	NA	TRBV6-1	TRBJ2-7	TGTGCCAGCAGTGAAGTTGGGTCGGGACTAGCCTACGAGCAGTACTTC	CASSEVGSGLAYEQYF
NA	NA	TRBV5-1	TRBJ1-1	TGCGCCAGCAGCTTGGAAGGGGCGTGGAACACTGAAGCTTTCTTT	CASSLEGAWNTEAFF
NA	NA	TRBV7-8	TRBJ1-1	TGTGCCAGCAGCCCAGAAGGGGAGTACACTGAAGCTTTCTTT	CASSPEGEYTEAFF
NA	NA	TRBV28	TRBJ2-3	TGTGCCAGCAGCGCCTCAAGGGTAGCAGATACGCAGTATTTT	CASSASRVADTQYF
NA	NA	TRBV7-9	TRBJ2-3	TGTGCCAGCAGAAGTCTAGCGAACACAGATACGCAGTATTTT	CASRSLANTDTQYF
NA	NA	TRBV2	TRBJ1-2	TGTGCCAGCAGTGACCCTCTGAGGACCGCAGCTAACTATGGCTACACCTTC	CASSDPLRTAANYGYTF
TRBD2	NA	TRBV2	TRBJ2-5	TGTGCCAGCAGTCTAATGACTAGCGGAGAGACCCAGTACTTC	CASSLMTSGETQYF
TRBD1	NA	TRBV30	TRBJ1-2	TGTGCCTGGAGTGTACGGACAGGGAATGACTATGGCTACACCTTC	CAWSVRTGNDYGYTF
NA	NA	TRBV10-3	TRBJ2-3	TGTGCCATCGGTCGACAGTCTAGCACAGATACGCAGTATTTT	CAIGRQSSTDTQYF
NA	NA	TRBV5-1	TRBJ2-7	TGCGCCAGCAGCCTGGGGGGACAGTTAGTCTACGAGCAGTACTTC	CASSLGGQLVYEQYF
TRBD1	NA	TRBV5-1	TRBJ1-1	TGCGCCAGCAGCTTGGAGGGGACAGGGAGGAAAGCTTTCTTT	CASSLEGTGRKAFF
TRBD1	few	TRBV6-6	TRBJ1-3	TGTGCCAGCAGTTATGGGACAGGGGGCTCTGGAAACACCATATATTTT	CASSYGTGGSGNTIYF
TRBD1	NA	TRBV2	TRBJ1-5	TGTGCCAGCAGACGGGACAGGGGTAGCAATCAGCCCCAGCATTTT	CASRRDRGSNQPQHF
NA	NA	TRBV30	TRBJ1-6	TGTGCCTGGAGTGTAAGGGTACAGACACCCCTCCACTTT	CAWSVRVQTPLHF
TRBD2	few	TRBV4-2	TRBJ2-2	TGTGCCAGCAGCCAAGGGGCTAGCGGGGATATCGGGGAGCTGTTTTTT	CASSQGASGDIGELFF
NA	few	TRBV5-1	TRBJ1-6	TGCGCCAGCAGCTTCGACGGGACCCTCTATAATTCACCCCTCCACTTT	CASSFDGTLYNSPLHF
TRBD2	NA	TRBV7-2	TRBJ2-2	TGTGCCAGCAGCGCGGGACTAGCGAACACCGGGGAGCTGTTTTTT	CASSAGLANTGELFF
TRBD1	NA	TRBV5-4	TRBJ1-2	TGTGCCAGCAGCCCGTGGACAGGGGGCTCATTTGGCTACACCTTC	CASSPWTGGSFGYTF
NA	NA	TRBV6-1	TRBJ2-7	TGTGCCAGCATTCCTTGGGGGAATCCCCACGAGCAGTACTTC	CASIPWGNPHEQYF
TRBD1	NA	TRBV2	TRBJ1-1	TGTGCCAGCAGAGCCAGGACAGGGGAGGGCACTGAAGCTTTCTTT	CASRARTGEGTEAFF
TRBD1	NA	TRBV7-8	TRBJ1-1	TGTGCCAGCAGCTTGACGGGACAGGCGAACACTGAAGCTTTCTTT	CASSLTGQANTEAFF
NA	NA	TRBV10-3	TRBJ1-5	TGTGCCATCAGTGAAGGCCGCGCGGAACAGCCCCAGCATTTT	CAISEGRAEQPQHF
NA	few	TRBV5-5	TRBJ1-3	TGTGCCAGCAGCCAAACCATGGGTCGTCAGAGCTCTGGAAACACCATATATTTT	CASSQTMGRQSSGNTIYF
NA	NA	TRBV29-1	TRBJ2-1	TGCAGCGTTGCACCGGGACGGAACTACAATGAGCAGTTCTTC	CSVAPGRNYNEQFF
TRBD1	once	TRBV5-1	TRBJ1-2	TGCGCCAGCAGCTTACAGGGGGTTGGCTACACCTTC	CASSLQGVGYTF
NA	NA	TRBV5-1	TRBJ2-7	TGCGCCAGCAGCCCCGGCGGCAGCCTGACCTACGAGCAGTACTTC	CASSPGGSLTYEQYF
NA	NA	TRBV19	TRBJ2-6	TGTGCCAGTTTACCTTCGGACTTCTCTGGGGCCAACGTCCTGACTTTC	CASLPSDFSGANVLTF
NA	NA	TRBV7-2	TRBJ1-1	TGTGCCAGCAGCCCCGACCCGGGGCGGACTGAAGCTTTCTTT	CASSPDPGRTEAFF
NA	NA	TRBV18	TRBJ2-7	TGTGCCAGCTCACCATCAGGGGGGTCCTCCTACGAGCAGTACTTC	CASSPSGGSSYEQYF
NA	NA	TRBV4-3	TRBJ1-4	TGCGCCAGCAGCCAAGATAAAGGGGGGTCTAATGAAAAACTGTTTTTT	CASSQDKGGSNEKLFF
NA	few	TRBV6-5	TRBJ1-2	TGTGCCAGCAGTGGGGAGCGGGGAGGTCATGGCTACACCTTC	CASSGERGGHGYTF
TRBD1	NA	TRBV11-2	TRBJ1-2	TGTGCCAGCAGCCTAGGTCAGGACAGGGGGTTCAATGACTATGGCTACACCTTC	CASSLGQDRGFNDYGYTF
TRBD2	NA	TRBV5-1	TRBJ2-3	TGCGCCAGCAGCTTTACGGGAGGGGTAGATACGCAGTATTTT	CASSFTGGVDTQYF
TRBD1	NA	TRBV10-3	TRBJ2-5	TGTGCCATCAGTGAGCTGGGGACAGCAAACCAAGAGACCCAGTACTTC	CAISELGTANQETQYF
NA	few	TRBV5-6	TRBJ2-1	TGTGCCAGCAGGTCCGGGTCAGGGACTTTGGAGAAGTTCTTC	CASRSGSGTLEKFF
NA	NA	TRBV5-1	TRBJ2-2	TGCGCCAGCAGCTTTGGATTGAACACCGGGGAGCTGTTTTTT	CASSFGLNTGELFF